The 20 T cell receptor beta chains listed next were all sequenced from one sample in a study of cytomegalovirus exposure and HLA in healthy donors. Vbeta (60) and Jbeta (13) primers were used in the PCR. Generated by immunoSEQ multiplex PCR, the TCRdb table keeps only in-frame clones and is missing some. The data show some 180,000 clones, 76% seen once. The sample was PBMCs. The receptors come from a young man in good health and CMV-seronegative.

The CDR3 region is CASSQDLRGTEAFF. CDR3 bases: TGTGCCAGCAGCCAAGATCTTAGGGGCACTGAAGCTTTCTTT. The gene calls are TRBV14 and TRBJ1-1, with a tentative D call TRBD1 (5 bases). Trimming removed 0 bases at V and 4 bases at J, with 9 bases between. The CDR3 runs 14 residues. From germline, CDR1 is SGHDN and CDR2 FVKESK.

The chain joins TRBV5-8 to TRBJ1-1, with D maybe TRBD1 (5 bases). V lost 3 bases and J lost 1, with 16 bases in between. The CDR3 spans 16 residues. Germline CDR1 and CDR2: SGHTS and YDEGEE. The CDR3 sequence is CASSWKSWGGNTEAFF. CDR3 bases: TGTGCCAGCAGCTGGAAATCGTGGGGGGGGAACACTGAAGCTTTCTTT.

The gene calls are TRBV6-6 and TRBJ1-6; unclear D gene. CDR3 length equals 16 residues. The germline V gene encodes CDR1 MNHNY and CDR2 SVGAGI (reference sequence). The V end lost 5 bases, the J end lost 10 bases, and 21 bases lay between the germline ends. CDR3 residues: CASSPEGFTGVSPLHF. The CDR3 bases are TGTGCCAGCAGTCCAGAAGGGTTCACCGGGGTCTCACCCCTCCACTTT.

V is TRBV7-2 and J is TRBJ1-4; 8 bases fit TRBD1. The CDR3 length is 17 residues. Looked up from germline, CDR1 is SGHTA and CDR2 is FQGNSA. Trimming at V came to 5 bases and at J to 2 bases, leaving 10 bases not matched to a gene. CDR3 sequence reads: CASSRRRGRGTNEKLFF. CDR3 in DNA: TGTGCCAGCAGCCGTCGCAGGGGGCGCGGGACTAATGAAAAACTGTTTTTT.

The chain has TRBV5-4 and TRBJ1-1; D is possibly TRBD1 (6 bases). This CDR3 contains 14 residues. The V gene's germline CDR1 is SGHNT and CDR2 YYREEE (reference sequence). V dropped 4 bases and J dropped 6 bases, with 16 bases sitting between them. Here the CDR3 DNA reads TGTGCCAGCAGCCATCAGGGGTACGGCGCTGAAGCTTTCTTT. Its protein is CASSHQGYGAEAFF.

The chain couples TRBV7-8 to TRBJ2-7; TRBD2 agrees at 14 bases. This CDR3 is built from 16 residues. V was pared by 5 bases and J by 6 bases, with 9 bases of the junction left unmatched. Germline assignment: CDR1 SGHVS and CDR2 FQNEAQ. DNA of the CDR3: TGTGCCAGCAGCGCCGGGACTAGCGGGAGAGCTTTCGAGCAGTACTTC. Encoded protein: CASSAGTSGRAFEQYF.

This rearrangement joins TRBV18 to TRBJ2-3, with D perhaps TRBD2 (6 bases). Looked up from germline, CDR1 is KGHSH and CDR2 is LQKENI. There are 13 residues in the CDR3. Deletions cut 7 bases from V and 2 bases from J, with 10 bases between. CDR3 sequence (DNA): TGTGCCAGCTGCCGGGAGTACACAGATACGCAGTATTTT. Translated, it gives CASCREYTDTQYF. Supplemented by reference TRBV18 and TRBJ2-3, the full variable domain reads NAGVMQNPRHLVRRRGQEARLRCSPMKGHSHVYWYRQLPEEGLKFMVYLQKENIIDESGMPKERFSAEFPKEGPSILRIQQVVRGDSAAYFCASCREYTDTQYFGPGTRLTVL.

This clone was counted between two and nine times. The chain has TRBV29-1 and TRBJ2-1, with TRBD1 matching over 9 bases. The CDR3 is made up of 15 amino acids. CDR1 SQVTM and CDR2 ANQGSEA come from the germline V gene. The CDR3: CSTFRGDRVYNEQFF. The CDR3 coding sequence is TGCAGTACCTTCCGCGGGGACAGGGTTTACAATGAGCAGTTCTTC.

This chain links TRBV7-9 with TRBJ2-3; maybe TRBD1 (5 bases). The V end lost 5 bases, the J end lost 0 bases, and 15 bases lay between the germline ends. The germline V gene encodes CDR1 SEHNR and CDR2 FQNEAQ (reference sequence). The CDR3 has 16 amino acids. In DNA form, the CDR3 reads TGTGCCAGCAGCCCGGATCGACAGCTAAGCACAGATACGCAGTATTTT. It encodes CASSPDRQLSTDTQYF.

The CDR3 nucleotides read TGTGCCAGTAGTATGCAGGGGAACACTGAAGCTTTCTTT. Encoded protein: CASSMQGNTEAFF. The rearrangement uses TRBV19 and TRBJ1-1; D possibly corresponds to TRBD1 (5 bases). Deletions cut 3 bases from V and 1 base from J, with 6 bases between. Germline V gene sequence: CDR1 LNHDA, CDR2 SQIVND (reference sequence). CDR3 length: 13 amino acids.

The chain links TRBV27 to TRBJ2-7, with TRBD1 as a possible D gene (5 bases). Germline lookup yields CDR1 MNHEY and CDR2 SMNVEV (reference sequence). Trimming shortened V by 3 bases and J by 1 base, and 10 bases separated the two germline ends. This CDR3 comprises 14 residues. In nucleotides, the CDR3 is TGTGCCAGCAGTTTCGGCAGGGTATCCTACGAGCAGTACTTC. This encodes CASSFGRVSYEQYF.

This chain joins TRBV30 and TRBJ2-5, with D maybe TRBD2 (5 bases). Trimming pared 4 bases from V and 2 bases from J, leaving 11 bases between. The CDR3 contains 13 residues. The germline gives CDR1 GTSNPN, CDR2 SVGIG (reference sequence). The DNA for the CDR3 is TGTGCCTGGAAACGGCTAGCTCAAGAGACCCAGTACTTC. This encodes CAWKRLAQETQYF.

This sequence joins TRBV15 and TRBJ2-3; 14 nucleotides align to TRBD2. CDR3 size: 17 residues. The junction had 5 bases not matched to a gene; V was cut back by 5 bases and J by 1 base. Germline CDR1 is LNHNV and CDR2 is YYDKDF (reference sequence). The CDR3 spells CATSPGGLAGGTDTQYF. CDR3 coding DNA: TGTGCCACCAGCCCCGGGGGACTAGCGGGAGGCACAGATACGCAGTATTTT.

The rearrangement links TRBV7-4 to TRBJ1-4; no clear D gene. V was cut by 7 bases and J by 8 bases, with 8 bases left in between. The CDR3 sequence is 11 residues long. Germline lookup yields CDR1 SGHVT and CDR2 SQSDAQ. The CDR3 sequence is CASNKPEKLFF. CDR3 in DNA: TGTGCCAGCAACAAACCAGAAAAACTGTTTTTT.

This clone is a singleton in its sample. CDR3 in DNA: TGTGCCAGCAGTTTATCTTCGGGGCGGGGGAATCAGCCCCAGCATTTT. It yields the protein CASSLSSGRGNQPQHF. J is TRBJ1-5 and V is TRBV27; D perhaps matches TRBD1 (5 bases). Germline assignment: CDR1 MNHEY and CDR2 SMNVEV (reference sequence). V shed 0 bases and J shed 4 bases, with 13 bases lying between them. The CDR3 is 16 amino acids.

Here the CDR3 reads CASSPQGMAYEQYF. The CDR3 DNA is TGTGCCAGCAGCCCACAGGGTATGGCCTACGAGCAGTACTTC. This chain connects TRBV9 to TRBJ2-7; D may be TRBD1 (6 bases). Trimming removed 4 bases at V and 2 bases at J, with 13 bases between. The CDR3 loop spans 14 amino acids. The germline CDR1 and CDR2 sequences are SGDLS and YYNGEE.

In the case of this clone: The junction does not match germline at one end; this may be a read error. This chain uses TRBV9 with TRBJ1-3, with 9 bases that match TRBD1. CDR3 length: 13 residues. Germline CDR1 and CDR2: SGDLS and YYNGEE. CDR3 in amino acids: CASSPVGGQGEDF. In DNA form, the CDR3 reads TGTGCCAGCAGCCCAGTGGGGGGACAGGGAGAAGATTTT.

The rearrangement links TRBV27 to TRBJ1-6, with D hard to call. The CDR3 covers 15 residues. CDR1 and CDR2 (germline): MNHEY, SMNVEV (reference sequence). V gave up 6 bases and J gave up 5 bases, with 14 bases separating them. The DNA for the CDR3 is TGTGCCAGCAGCCGTGAGAGGGAACATAATTCACCCCTCCACTTT. It specifies CASSREREHNSPLHF.

This chain uses TRBV11-2 with TRBJ2-5; perhaps TRBD2 as D (7 bases). Germline V gene sequence: CDR1 SGHAT, CDR2 FQNNGV. CDR3 length: 14 residues. Trimming removed 1 base at V and 5 bases at J, with 11 bases between. The CDR3 loop is CASSLVGGGETQYF. The CDR3 DNA reads TGTGCCAGCAGCTTAGTAGGGGGGGGTGAGACCCAGTACTTC.

The chain is built from TRBV11-3 and TRBJ2-1, with D maybe TRBD2 (6 bases). The CDR3 has 14 residues. The germline CDR1 and CDR2 sequences are SGHNT and YENEEA. V was cut by 3 bases and J by 7 bases, with 13 bases left in between. The DNA for the CDR3 is TGTGCCAGCAGCTTGGGGACTCTCGCTAATGAGCAGTTCTTC. Its translation is CASSLGTLANEQFF.